This is a list of T cell receptor beta chains from one sample in a study of control samples from healthy donors and cancer patients. Profiling relied on immunoSEQ multiplex PCR, and the TCRdb table lists in-frame clones only, not all of them. Of roughly 170,000 clones in the sample, just under 95% were seen once. Sequencing was performed on blood. The receptors were sampled from a woman between 55 and 75 years old in good health. The CDR3 runs from the conserved cysteine through the conserved F or W. Each record gives: D gene, J gene, V gene, clone size, CDR3 DNA, CDR3 protein. The D gene is left open where the match is weak. Clone size, where shown, is once, few, many, or a class for clones that have expanded.

D gene: TRBD1
J gene: TRBJ2-1
V gene: TRBV9
clone size: .
CDR3 DNA: TGTGCCAGCAGCGCCCAGGGGGCCTATGAGCAGTTCTTC
CDR3 protein: CASSAQGAYEQFF

D gene: .
J gene: TRBJ2-7
V gene: TRBV5-1
clone size: .
CDR3 DNA: TGCGCCAGCAGCCCTCATGAGCAGTACTTC
CDR3 protein: CASSPHEQYF

D gene: .
J gene: TRBJ2-3
V gene: TRBV6-2/TRBV6-3
clone size: once
CDR3 DNA: TGTGCCAGCAGCATCGCGGGGGCCCCATCCCAAGATACGCAGTATTTT
CDR3 protein: CASSIAGAPSQDTQYF

D gene: TRBD1
J gene: TRBJ1-1
V gene: TRBV7-2
clone size: .
CDR3 DNA: TGTGCCAGCAGCTTAGTTCCCCCCGGACAGGGGGGAACTGAAGCTTTCTTT
CDR3 protein: CASSLVPPGQGGTEAFF

D gene: TRBD1
J gene: TRBJ2-7
V gene: TRBV10-3
clone size: .
CDR3 DNA: TGTGCCATCAGTGACACAGGGGACGAGCAGTACTTC
CDR3 protein: CAISDTGDEQYF

D gene: .
J gene: TRBJ2-7
V gene: TRBV5-1
clone size: .
CDR3 DNA: TGCGCCAGCAGCTTGAGCAGGGAGGTGAGGTCCTACGAGCAGTACTTC
CDR3 protein: CASSLSREVRSYEQYF

D gene: TRBD1
J gene: TRBJ2-3
V gene: TRBV24-1
clone size: .
CDR3 DNA: TGTGCCACCAGTGATTTGCCCGGGACAGGCACAGATACGCAGTATTTT
CDR3 protein: CATSDLPGTGTDTQYF

D gene: TRBD1
J gene: TRBJ1-1
V gene: TRBV11-1
clone size: .
CDR3 DNA: TGTGCCAGCACACGGGACAGGGAGGGCACTGAAGCTTTCTTT
CDR3 protein: CASTRDREGTEAFF

D gene: .
J gene: TRBJ1-1
V gene: TRBV9
clone size: .
CDR3 DNA: TGTGCCAGCAGCGTCTCAGGGTGGGGAGACACTGAAGCTTTCTTT
CDR3 protein: CASSVSGWGDTEAFF

D gene: .
J gene: TRBJ2-7
V gene: TRBV10-3
clone size: .
CDR3 DNA: TGTGCCTACAGGGGGGGGCGCTCCTACGAGCAGTACTTC
CDR3 protein: CAYRGGRSYEQYF